This paragraph covers one TCR beta chain sequence. No cognate antigen has been identified for it. Base qualities were left out, and no much larger clone turns up one base away. The sample is drawn from a study of T cell changes during pregnancy in multiple sclerosis (dated by TCRdb to the late 2010s). Notes on the research overall: The study looked at changes in the T cell repertoire across pregnancy in women with multiple sclerosis.

Sequences SGDLS (CDR1) and YYNGEE (CDR2) are obtained from the germline V gene. The CDR3 holds 14 amino acids from the cysteine to the phenylalanine. Here the CDR3 DNA is all that survives: 42 bases in frame from base 1. The trim is 0 bases for V and 6 bases for J, with a gap of 10 bases between the germline ends. Libraries were made using the immunoSEQ multiplex PCR assay. The clones in this table, taken by TCRdb from immuneACCESS, are in-frame only. Not every clone is retained; where verified, under half of the shortfall comes from an unresolved V gene, and the cause of the rest is unknown. This sample comprises about 59,000 clones, over 90% of them detected only once. The biggest ten clones account for around 2.5% of the sample.

The sample consisted of CD8+ T cells from peripheral blood mononuclear cells, taken in the third trimester of pregnancy. The rearranged chain carries TRBV9 and TRBJ1-5, with no confident D gene call. This TCR was recovered from a female donor with multiple sclerosis, enrolled in a pregnancy study. CDR3 sequence: CASSVEGGSQPQHF. In nucleotide form, the sequence is TGTGCCAGCAGCGTAGAAGGCGGATCTCAGCCCCAGCATTTT.